This T cell receptor (beta chain) was found in a study of T cells in Graves' hyperthyroidism and ophthalmopathy. This clonotype has a count of ten or more. CDR3 length equals 16 residues. The germline V gene encodes CDR1 DFQATT and CDR2 SNEGSKA (reference sequence). V dropped 6 bases and J dropped 0 bases, with 18 bases sitting between them. Template material for amplifying TCR beta CDR3 regions consisted of RNA transcripts. Researchers ran a first-round RT-PCR on the TCR CDR3 using the HTBI primer set. MiXCR was run by TCRdb on the multiplex PCR reads, yielding one entry per CDR3 protein. The top ten clones hold 30% to 35% of a sample with under 300,000 distinct CDR3 sequences, about 15% of them seen once.

The sequencing input was blood. The J gene is TRBJ1-5, the V gene TRBV20-1, with D possibly matching TRBD1 (5 bases). This clonotype was obtained from a woman aged 45-60 years with Graves' hyperthyroidism that later progressed to Graves' ophthalmopathy. The DNA of the CDR3 is TGCAGTGCGGCCCCGGGGAGGGGTGTTAGCAATCAGCCCCAGCATTTT. Amino acid sequence: CSAAPGRGVSNQPQHF.